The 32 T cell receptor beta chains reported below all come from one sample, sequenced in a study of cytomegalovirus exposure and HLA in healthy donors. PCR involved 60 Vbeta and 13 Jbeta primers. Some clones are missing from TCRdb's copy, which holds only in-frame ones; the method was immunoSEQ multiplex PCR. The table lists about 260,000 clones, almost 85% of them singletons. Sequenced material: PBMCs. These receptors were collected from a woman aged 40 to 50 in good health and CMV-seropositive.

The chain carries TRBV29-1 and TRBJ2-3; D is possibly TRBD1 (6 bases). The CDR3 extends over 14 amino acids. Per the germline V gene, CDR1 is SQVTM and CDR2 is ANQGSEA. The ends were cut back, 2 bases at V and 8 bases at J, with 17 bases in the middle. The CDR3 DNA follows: TGCAGCGTTGAAACGGCAGGGGATGGGGGTACGCAGTATTTT. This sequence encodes CSVETAGDGGTQYF.

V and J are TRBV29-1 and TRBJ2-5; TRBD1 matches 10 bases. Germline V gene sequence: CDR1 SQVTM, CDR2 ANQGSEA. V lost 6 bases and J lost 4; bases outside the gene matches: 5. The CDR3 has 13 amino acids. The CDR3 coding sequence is TGCAGCGTATCCGGGACAGGGGCAGAGACCCAGTACTTC. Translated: CSVSGTGAETQYF.

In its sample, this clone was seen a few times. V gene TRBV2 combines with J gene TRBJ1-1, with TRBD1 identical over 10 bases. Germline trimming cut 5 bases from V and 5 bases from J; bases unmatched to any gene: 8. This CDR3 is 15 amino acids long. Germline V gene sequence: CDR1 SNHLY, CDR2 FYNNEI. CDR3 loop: CASSRDRGFTTEAFF. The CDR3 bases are TGTGCCAGCAGTAGGGACAGGGGTTTTACGACTGAAGCTTTCTTT.

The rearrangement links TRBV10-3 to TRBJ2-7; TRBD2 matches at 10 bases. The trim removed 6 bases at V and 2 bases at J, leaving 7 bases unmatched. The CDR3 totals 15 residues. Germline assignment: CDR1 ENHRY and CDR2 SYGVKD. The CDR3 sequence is CAIRRTSGEPYEQYF. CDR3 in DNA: TGTGCCATCAGGCGGACTAGCGGAGAACCCTACGAGCAGTACTTC.

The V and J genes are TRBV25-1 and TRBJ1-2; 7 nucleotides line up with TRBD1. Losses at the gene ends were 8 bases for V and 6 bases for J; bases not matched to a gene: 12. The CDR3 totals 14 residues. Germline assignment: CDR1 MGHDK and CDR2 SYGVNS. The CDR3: CASGFGTAGHGYTF. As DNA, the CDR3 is TGTGCCAGCGGATTCGGGACAGCCGGGCATGGCTACACCTTC.

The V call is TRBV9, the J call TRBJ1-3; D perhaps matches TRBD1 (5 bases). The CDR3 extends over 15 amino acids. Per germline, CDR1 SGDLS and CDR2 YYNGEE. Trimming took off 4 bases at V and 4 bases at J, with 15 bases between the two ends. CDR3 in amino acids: CASSPRWGEGNTIYF. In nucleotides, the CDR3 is TGTGCCAGCAGCCCCAGGTGGGGGGAGGGAAACACCATATATTTT. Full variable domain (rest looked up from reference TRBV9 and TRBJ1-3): DSGVTQTPKHLITATGQRVTLRCSPRSGDLSVYWYQQSLDQGLQFLIQYYNGEERAKGNILERFSAQQFPDLHSELNLSSLELGDSALYFCASSPRWGEGNTIYFGEGSWLTVV.

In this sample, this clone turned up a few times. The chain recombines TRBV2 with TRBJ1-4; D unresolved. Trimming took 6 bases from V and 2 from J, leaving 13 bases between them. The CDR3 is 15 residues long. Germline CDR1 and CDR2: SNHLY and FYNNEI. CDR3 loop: CASRRIENTNEKLFF. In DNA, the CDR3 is TGTGCCAGCAGGAGGATTGAAAATACTAATGAAAAACTGTTTTTT.

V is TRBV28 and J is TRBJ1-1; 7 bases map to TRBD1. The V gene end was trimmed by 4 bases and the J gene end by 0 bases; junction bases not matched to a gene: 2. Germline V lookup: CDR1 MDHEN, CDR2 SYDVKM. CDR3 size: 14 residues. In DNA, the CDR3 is TGTGCCAGCAGTTCCGGGACAGTGAACACTGAAGCTTTCTTT. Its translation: CASSSGTVNTEAFF.

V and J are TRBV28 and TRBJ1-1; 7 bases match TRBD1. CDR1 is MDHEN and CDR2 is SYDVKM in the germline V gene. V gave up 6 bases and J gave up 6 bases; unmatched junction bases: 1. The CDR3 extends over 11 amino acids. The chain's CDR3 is CASRGGAEAFF. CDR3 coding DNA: TGTGCCAGCAGAGGGGGCGCTGAAGCTTTCTTT.

The CDR3 sequence is CASSGTLTDTQYF. The CDR3 DNA sequence: TGTGCCAGCAGTGGGACACTCACAGATACGCAGTATTTT. The rearrangement joins TRBV6-1 to TRBJ2-3; D perhaps matches TRBD1 (5 bases). The CDR3 consists of 13 residues. V was trimmed by 4 bases and J by 2 bases, leaving 7 bases between them. The germline V gene has CDR1 MNHNS and CDR2 SASEGT.

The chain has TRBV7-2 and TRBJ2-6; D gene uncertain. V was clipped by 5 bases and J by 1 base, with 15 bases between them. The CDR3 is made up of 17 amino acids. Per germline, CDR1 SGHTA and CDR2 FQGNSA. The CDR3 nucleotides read TGTGCCAGCAGCCCAGAGGTCCTATCATCTGGGGCCAACGTCCTGACTTTC. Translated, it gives CASSPEVLSSGANVLTF.

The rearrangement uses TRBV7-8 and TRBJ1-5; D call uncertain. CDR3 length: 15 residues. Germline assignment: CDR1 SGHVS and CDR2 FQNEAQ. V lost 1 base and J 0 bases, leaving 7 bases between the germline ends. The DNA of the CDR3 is TGTGCCAGCAGCTTAGGGAGGGTTAGCAATCAGCCCCAGCATTTT. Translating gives CASSLGRVSNQPQHF.

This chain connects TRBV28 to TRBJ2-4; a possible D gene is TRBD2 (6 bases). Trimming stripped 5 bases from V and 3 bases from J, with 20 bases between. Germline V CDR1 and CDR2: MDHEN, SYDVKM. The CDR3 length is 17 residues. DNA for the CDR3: TGTGCCAGCAGTCCCCCCCATGGCCTAGCGTACAAAAACATTCAGTACTTC. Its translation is CASSPPHGLAYKNIQYF.

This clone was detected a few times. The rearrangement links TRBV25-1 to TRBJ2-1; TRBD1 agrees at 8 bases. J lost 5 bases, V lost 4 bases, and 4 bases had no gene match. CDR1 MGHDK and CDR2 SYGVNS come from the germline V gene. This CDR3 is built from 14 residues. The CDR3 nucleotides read TGTGCCAGCAGTGGGGACAGGAATAACAATGAGCAGTTCTTC. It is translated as CASSGDRNNNEQFF.

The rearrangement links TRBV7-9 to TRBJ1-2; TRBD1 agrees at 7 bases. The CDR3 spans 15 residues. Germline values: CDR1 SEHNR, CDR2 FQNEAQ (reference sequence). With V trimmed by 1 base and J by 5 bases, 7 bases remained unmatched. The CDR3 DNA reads TGTGCCAGCAGCTTAGAAATGGGACAGTCTTATGGCTACACCTTC. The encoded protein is CASSLEMGQSYGYTF.

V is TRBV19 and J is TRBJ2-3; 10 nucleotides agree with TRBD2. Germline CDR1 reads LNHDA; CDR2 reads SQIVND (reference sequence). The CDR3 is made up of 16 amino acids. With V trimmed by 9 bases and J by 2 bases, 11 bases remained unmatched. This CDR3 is CASASGSRLITDTQYF. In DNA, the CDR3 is TGTGCCAGCGCTAGCGGGAGCAGACTGATCACAGATACGCAGTATTTT.

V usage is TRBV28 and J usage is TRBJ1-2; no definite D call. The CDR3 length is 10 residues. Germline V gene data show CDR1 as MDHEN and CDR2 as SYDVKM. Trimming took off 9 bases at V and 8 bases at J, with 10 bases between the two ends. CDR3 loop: CASGTEGYTF. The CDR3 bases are TGTGCCAGTGGAACAGAAGGCTACACCTTC.

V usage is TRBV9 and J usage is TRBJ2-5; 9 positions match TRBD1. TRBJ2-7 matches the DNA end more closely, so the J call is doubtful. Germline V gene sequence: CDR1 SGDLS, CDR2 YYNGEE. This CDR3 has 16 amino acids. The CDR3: CASSVGGGQGTYEQYF. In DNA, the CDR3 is TGTGCCAGCAGCGTAGGGGGTGGACAGGGGACCTACGAGCAGTACTTC.

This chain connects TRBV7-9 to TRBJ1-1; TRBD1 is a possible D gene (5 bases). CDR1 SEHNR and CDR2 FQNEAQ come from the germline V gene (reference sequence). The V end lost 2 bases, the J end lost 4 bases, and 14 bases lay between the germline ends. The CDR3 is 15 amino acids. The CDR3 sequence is CASSLSSGWGTEAFF. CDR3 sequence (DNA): TGTGCCAGCAGCTTATCCTCAGGGTGGGGCACTGAAGCTTTCTTT.

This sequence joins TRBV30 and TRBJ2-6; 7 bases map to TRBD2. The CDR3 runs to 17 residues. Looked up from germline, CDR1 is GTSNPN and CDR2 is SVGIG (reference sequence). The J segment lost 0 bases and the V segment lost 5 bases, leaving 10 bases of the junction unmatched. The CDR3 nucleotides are TGTGCCTGGTCCTGGGGGGGGGACCGCTCTGGGGCCAACGTCCTGACTTTC. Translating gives CAWSWGGDRSGANVLTF. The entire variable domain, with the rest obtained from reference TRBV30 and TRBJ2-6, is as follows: SQTIHQWPATLVQPVGSPLSLECTVEGTSNPNLYWYRQAAGRGLQLLFYSVGIGQISSEVPQNLSASRPQDRQFILSSKKLLLSDSGFYLCAWSWGGDRSGANVLTFGAGSRLTVL.

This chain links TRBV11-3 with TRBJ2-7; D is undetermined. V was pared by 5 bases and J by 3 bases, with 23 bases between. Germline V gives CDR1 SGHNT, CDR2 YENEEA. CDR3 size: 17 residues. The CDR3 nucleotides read TGTGCCAGCAGCCCTGACTGTTTGCTCCCCGCGAGCTACGAGCAGTACTTC. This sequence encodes CASSPDCLLPASYEQYF.

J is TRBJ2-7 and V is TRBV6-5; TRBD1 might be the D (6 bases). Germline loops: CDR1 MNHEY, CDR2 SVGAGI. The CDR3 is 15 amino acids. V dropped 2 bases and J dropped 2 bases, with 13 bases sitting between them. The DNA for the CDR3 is TGTGCCAGCAGTTACGTCCCGGACAGACCCTACGAGCAGTACTTC. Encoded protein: CASSYVPDRPYEQYF.

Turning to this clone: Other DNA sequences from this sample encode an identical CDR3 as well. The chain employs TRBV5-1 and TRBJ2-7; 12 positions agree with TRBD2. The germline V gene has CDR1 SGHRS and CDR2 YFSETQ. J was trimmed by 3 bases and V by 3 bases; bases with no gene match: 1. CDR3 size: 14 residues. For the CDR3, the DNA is TGCGCCAGCAGCTCGACTAGCGGGAGCTACGAGCAGTACTTC. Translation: CASSSTSGSYEQYF. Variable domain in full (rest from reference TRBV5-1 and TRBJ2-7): KAGVTQTPRYLIKTRGQQVTLSCSPISGHRSVSWYQQTPGQGLQFLFEYFSETQRNKGNFPGRFSGRQFSNSRSEMNVSTLELGDSALYLCASSSTSGSYEQYFGPGTRLTVT.

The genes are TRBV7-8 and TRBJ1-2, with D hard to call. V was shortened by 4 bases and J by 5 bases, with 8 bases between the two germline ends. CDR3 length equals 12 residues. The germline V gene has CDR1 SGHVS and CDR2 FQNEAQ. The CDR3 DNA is TGTGCCAGCAGCTCCACCCGGTATGGCTACACCTTC. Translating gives CASSSTRYGYTF.

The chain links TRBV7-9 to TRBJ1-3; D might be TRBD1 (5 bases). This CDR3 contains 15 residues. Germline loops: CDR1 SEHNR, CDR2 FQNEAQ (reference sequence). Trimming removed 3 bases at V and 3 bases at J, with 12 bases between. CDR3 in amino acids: CASSLEGLIGNTIYF. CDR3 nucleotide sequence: TGTGCCAGCAGCTTGGAGGGGCTGATTGGAAACACCATATATTTT.

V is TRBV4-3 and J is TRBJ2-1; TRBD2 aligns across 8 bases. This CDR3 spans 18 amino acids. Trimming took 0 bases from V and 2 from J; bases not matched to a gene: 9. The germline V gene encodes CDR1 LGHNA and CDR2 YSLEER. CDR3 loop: CASSQEWGSGGAYNEQFF. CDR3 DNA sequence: TGCGCCAGCAGCCAAGAGTGGGGATCGGGGGGGGCCTACAATGAGCAGTTCTTC.

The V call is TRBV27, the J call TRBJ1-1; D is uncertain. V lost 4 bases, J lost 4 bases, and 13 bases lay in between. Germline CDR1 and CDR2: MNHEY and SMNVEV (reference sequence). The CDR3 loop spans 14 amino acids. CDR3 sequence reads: CASSSGTVTTEAFF. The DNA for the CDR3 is TGTGCCAGCAGTTCAGGTACTGTAACCACTGAAGCTTTCTTT.

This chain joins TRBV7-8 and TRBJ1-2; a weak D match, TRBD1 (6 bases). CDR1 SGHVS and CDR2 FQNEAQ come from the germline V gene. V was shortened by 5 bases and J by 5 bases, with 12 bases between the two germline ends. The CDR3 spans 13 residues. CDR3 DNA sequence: TGTGCCAGCAGCGTGGACAGCGGTTATGGCTACACCTTC. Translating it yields CASSVDSGYGYTF.

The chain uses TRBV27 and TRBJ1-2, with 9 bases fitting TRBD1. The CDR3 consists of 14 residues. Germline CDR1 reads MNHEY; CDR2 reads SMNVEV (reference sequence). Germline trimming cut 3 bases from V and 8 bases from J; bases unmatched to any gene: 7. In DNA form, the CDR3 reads TGTGCCAGCAGTTTGCGGGGACAGGGCGGAGGCTACACCTTC. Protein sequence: CASSLRGQGGGYTF.

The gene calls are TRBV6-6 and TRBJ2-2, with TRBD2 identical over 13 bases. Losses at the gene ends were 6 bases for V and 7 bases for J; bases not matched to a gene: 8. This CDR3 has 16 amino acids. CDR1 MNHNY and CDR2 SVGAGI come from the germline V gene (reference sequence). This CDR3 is CASRLTSGRADGELFF. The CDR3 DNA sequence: TGTGCCAGCAGACTAACTAGCGGGAGGGCGGACGGGGAGCTGTTTTTT.

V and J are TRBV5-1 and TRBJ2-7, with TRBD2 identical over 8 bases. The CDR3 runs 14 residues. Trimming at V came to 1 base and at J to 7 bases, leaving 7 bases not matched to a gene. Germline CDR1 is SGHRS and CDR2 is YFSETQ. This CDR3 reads CASSLSGLAWEQYF. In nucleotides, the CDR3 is TGCGCCAGCAGCTTGTCCGGACTAGCTTGGGAGCAGTACTTC.

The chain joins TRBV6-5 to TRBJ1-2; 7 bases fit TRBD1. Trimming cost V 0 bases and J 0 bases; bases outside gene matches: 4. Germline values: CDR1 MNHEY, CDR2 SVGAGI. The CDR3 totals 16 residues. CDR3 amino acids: CASSYSSDRANYGYTF. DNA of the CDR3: TGTGCCAGCAGTTACTCGTCCGACAGGGCTAACTATGGCTACACCTTC.